A selection of T cell receptor beta chains follows, all from one sample in a study of sequential checkpoint blockade in melanoma. The protocol was immunoSEQ multiplex PCR, while the TCRdb copy is restricted to in-frame clones and leaves out a portion. The top ten clones hold around 12% of a sample with about 2,000 clones, about 26% of them seen once. The sequencing here drew on tumor tissue (inferred from file names), taken from a patient given nivolumab and ipilimumab in sequence. The receptors here all came from a human donor with melanoma. The CDR3 runs from the conserved cysteine through the conserved F or W. A D gene is named only where the DNA matches it firmly. Clone size is given for some rows only: seen once, a few or many times, or a class if the clone is expanded.

j_call | v_call | clone_size | d_call | cdr3_nt | cdr3_aa
TRBJ2-5 | TRBV11-3 | NA | NA | TGTGCCAGCAGCTTAGGGGTCTTGCTAGAGACCCAGTACTTC | CASSLGVLLETQYF
TRBJ1-1 | TRBV28 | NA | NA | TGTGCCAGCACCTGGGGGCAACACCCCTATAACACTGAAGCTTTCTTT | CASTWGQHPYNTEAFF
TRBJ2-3 | TRBV6-8 | medium-sized | TRBD2 | TGTGCCAGCAGTCGGGGGTTGCTGACTAGCGGGAACACAGATACGCAGTATTTT | CASSRGLLTSGNTDTQYF
TRBJ2-2 | TRBV30 | NA | NA | TGTGCCTGGAGTGTACTCAGTCCTTTGGGGCGCACCGGGGAGCTGTTTTTT | CAWSVLSPLGRTGELFF
TRBJ2-7 | TRBV6-8 | NA | TRBD1 | TGTGCCAGCAGGCGGGGACAGGGACCGATCTTTACCCGAGAGGAGCAGTACTTC | CASRRGQGPIFTREEQYF
TRBJ1-2 | TRBV29-1 | NA | TRBD1 | TGCAGCGCCCAGGGACAGGGGGAGGGCTATGGCTACACCTTC | CSAQGQGEGYGYTF
TRBJ2-3 | TRBV6-8 | few | NA | TGTGCCAGCAGTTACTCGACCGGTAGTTCGAGCACAGATACGCAGTATTTT | CASSYSTGSSSTDTQYF
TRBJ2-6 | TRBV11-3 | few | NA | TGTGCCAGCAGCTTAGAGATGAGACCAGGGGCCAACGTCCTGACTTTC | CASSLEMRPGANVLTF
TRBJ2-7 | TRBV6-8 | few | NA | TGTGCCAGCAGTTACTCGACGGGACTCACCTACGAGCAGTACTTC | CASSYSTGLTYEQYF
TRBJ2-5 | TRBV29-1 | once | TRBD1 | TGCAGCTCTGGGGGACAGCTTTACCAAGAGACCCAGTACTTC | CSSGGQLYQETQYF
TRBJ1-2 | TRBV29-1 | NA | NA | TGCAGCGTTGGCGGCCAAAGCTATGGCTACACCTTC | CSVGGQSYGYTF
TRBJ1-3 | TRBV30 | large | NA | TGTGGGCAACGGTCTGGAAACACCATATATTTT | CGQRSGNTIYF
TRBJ2-5 | TRBV19 | large | TRBD2 | TGTGCCAGTAGTATTCCTAGCGGGAAAATGCAAGAGACCCAGTACTTC | CASSIPSGKMQETQYF
TRBJ1-1 | TRBV19 | NA | NA | TGTGCCAGTAATCGGGATCGCTCTTATCCTGAAGCTTTCTTT | CASNRDRSYPEAFF
TRBJ2-7 | TRBV28 | NA | NA | TGTGCCAGCAGTGATAGGGACCCCTACGAGCAGTACTTC | CASSDRDPYEQYF
TRBJ1-1 | TRBV5-1 | NA | NA | TGCGCCAGCAGCTTTTCCGGGCCTATGAACACTGAAGCTTTCTTT | CASSFSGPMNTEAFF
TRBJ1-2 | TRBV18 | NA | NA | TGTGCCAGCTCACCAAAGGACAGTCCCGGGGGCTACACCTTC | CASSPKDSPGGYTF
TRBJ1-5 | TRBV7-1 | few | NA | TGTGCCAGCAGCGTCTCGGGGTTTCCCAATCAGCCCCAGCATTTT | CASSVSGFPNQPQHF
TRBJ1-5 | TRBV6-8 | medium-sized | NA | TGTGCCAGCCGTCTCACGCAGGGTGGCAATCAGCCCCAGCATTTT | CASRLTQGGNQPQHF